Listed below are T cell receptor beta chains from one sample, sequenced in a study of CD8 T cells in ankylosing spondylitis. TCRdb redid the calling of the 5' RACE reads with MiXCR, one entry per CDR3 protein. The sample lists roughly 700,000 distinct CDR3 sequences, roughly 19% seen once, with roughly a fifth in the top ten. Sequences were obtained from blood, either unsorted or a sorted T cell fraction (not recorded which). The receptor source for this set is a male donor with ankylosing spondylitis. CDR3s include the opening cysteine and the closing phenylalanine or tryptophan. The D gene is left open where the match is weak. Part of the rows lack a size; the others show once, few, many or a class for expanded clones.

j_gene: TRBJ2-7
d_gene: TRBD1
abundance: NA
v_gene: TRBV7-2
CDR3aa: CASSSLGTAYEQYF
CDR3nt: TGTGCCAGCAGCTCACTAGGGACAGCTTACGAGCAGTACTTC

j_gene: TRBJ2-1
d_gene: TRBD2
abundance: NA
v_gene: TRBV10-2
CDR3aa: CASSRLADYNEQFF
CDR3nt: TGCGCCAGCAGTAGACTAGCGGACTACAATGAGCAGTTCTTC

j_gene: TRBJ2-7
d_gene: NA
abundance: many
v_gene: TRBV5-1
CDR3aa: CASSLAAGFDYEQYF
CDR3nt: TGCGCCAGCAGCTTGGCCGCAGGTTTTGACTACGAGCAGTACTTC

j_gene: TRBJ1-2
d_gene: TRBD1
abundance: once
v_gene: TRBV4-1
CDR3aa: CASSQPDRGNYGYTF
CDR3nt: TGCGCCAGCAGCCAACCTGACAGGGGGAACTATGGCTACACCTTC

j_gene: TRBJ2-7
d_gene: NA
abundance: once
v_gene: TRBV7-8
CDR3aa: CASSPDTHSDEQYF
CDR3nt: TGTGCCAGCAGCCCCGACACGCACAGCGACGAGCAGTACTTC

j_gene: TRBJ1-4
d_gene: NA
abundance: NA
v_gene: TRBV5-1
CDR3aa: CASSLGTTPNEKLFF
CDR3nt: TGCGCCAGCAGCTTGGGGACAACGCCTAATGAAAAACTGTTTTTT

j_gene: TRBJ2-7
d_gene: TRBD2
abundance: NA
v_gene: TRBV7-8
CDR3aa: CASSLYSGGLAYEQYF
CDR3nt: TGTGCCAGCAGCCTATATAGCGGGGGCCTAGCCTACGAGCAGTACTTC

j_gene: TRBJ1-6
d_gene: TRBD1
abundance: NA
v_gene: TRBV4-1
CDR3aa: CASSRLLGQANSPLHF
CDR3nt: TGCGCCAGCAGCCGTCTCCTGGGACAGGCAAATTCACCCCTCCACTTT

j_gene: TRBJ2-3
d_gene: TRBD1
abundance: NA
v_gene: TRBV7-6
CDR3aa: CASSTRTGGLTDTQYF
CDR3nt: TGTGCCAGCAGCACGAGGACAGGGGGCCTAACAGATACGCAGTATTTT

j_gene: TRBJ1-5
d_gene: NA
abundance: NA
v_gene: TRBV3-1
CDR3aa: CASSGGRSNQPQHF
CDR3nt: TGTGCCAGCAGCGGAGGCCGGAGCAATCAGCCCCAGCATTTT

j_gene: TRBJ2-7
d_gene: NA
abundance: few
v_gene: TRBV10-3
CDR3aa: CANQNDKRGEQYF
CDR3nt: TGTGCCAACCAGAACGACAAGAGGGGCGAGCAGTACTTC

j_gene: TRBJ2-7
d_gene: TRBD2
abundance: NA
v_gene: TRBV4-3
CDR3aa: CASSQALAELSEQYF
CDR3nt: TGCGCCAGCAGCCAAGCTCTAGCGGAACTCTCCGAGCAGTACTTC

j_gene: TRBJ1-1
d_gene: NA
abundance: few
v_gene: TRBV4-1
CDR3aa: CASSPVVGGLNTEAFF
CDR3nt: TGCGCCAGCAGCCCAGTAGTCGGGGGATTGAACACTGAAGCTTTCTTT

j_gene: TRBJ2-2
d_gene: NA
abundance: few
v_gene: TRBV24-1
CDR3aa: CAISKTLNTGELFF
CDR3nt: TGTGCCATCAGTAAGACACTAAACACCGGGGAGCTGTTTTTT

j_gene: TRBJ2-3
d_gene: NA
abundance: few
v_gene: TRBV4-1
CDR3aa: CASSQLGVVADTQYF
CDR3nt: TGCGCCAGCAGCCAACTCGGCGTCGTAGCAGATACGCAGTATTTT

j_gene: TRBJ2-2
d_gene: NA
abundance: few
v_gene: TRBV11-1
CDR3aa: CASSAGLVNTGELFF
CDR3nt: TGTGCCAGCAGCGCAGGACTGGTCAACACCGGGGAGCTGTTTTTT

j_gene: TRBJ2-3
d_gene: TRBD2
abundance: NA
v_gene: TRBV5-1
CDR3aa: CASSPQAGGPTDTQYF
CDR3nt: TGCGCCAGCAGCCCGCAAGCGGGGGGGCCAACAGATACGCAGTATTTT

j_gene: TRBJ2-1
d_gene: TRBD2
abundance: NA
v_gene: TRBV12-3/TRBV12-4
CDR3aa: CASSLKGIAGTSGGAVSYNEQFF
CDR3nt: TGTGCCAGCAGTTTAAAGGGGATTGCCGGGACTAGCGGGGGGGCGGTTTCCTACAATGAGCAGTTCTTC

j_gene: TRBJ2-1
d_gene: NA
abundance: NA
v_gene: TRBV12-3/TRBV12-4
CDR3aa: CASSYGEYEQFF
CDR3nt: TGTGCCAGCAGCTATGGGGAGTATGAGCAGTTCTTC

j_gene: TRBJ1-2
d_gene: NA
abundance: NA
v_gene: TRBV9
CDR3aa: CASSAGGGPGYTF
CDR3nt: TGTGCCAGCAGCGCCGGAGGGGGGCCCGGCTACACCTTC

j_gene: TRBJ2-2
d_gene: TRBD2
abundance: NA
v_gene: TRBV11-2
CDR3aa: CASSLEIAGVITGELFF
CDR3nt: TGTGCCAGCAGCTTAGAAATAGCGGGAGTGATCACCGGGGAGCTGTTTTTT

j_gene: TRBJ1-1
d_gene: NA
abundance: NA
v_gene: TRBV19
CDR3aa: CASMAPQATTEAFF
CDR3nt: TGTGCCAGTATGGCCCCACAAGCGACCACTGAAGCTTTCTTT

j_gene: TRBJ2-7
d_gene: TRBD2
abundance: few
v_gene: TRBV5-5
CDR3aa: CASTFSGHILYEQYF
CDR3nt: TGTGCCAGCACCTTTAGCGGGCATATATTATACGAGCAGTACTTC

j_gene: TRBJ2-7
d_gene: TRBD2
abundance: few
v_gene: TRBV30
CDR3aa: CASTPGLAGYEQYF
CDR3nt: TGTGCCTCAACGCCTGGACTAGCGGGTTACGAGCAGTACTTC

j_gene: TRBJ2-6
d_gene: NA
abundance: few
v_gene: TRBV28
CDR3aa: CASSLSYTESHSSGANVLTF
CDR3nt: TGTGCCAGCAGTTTATCTTATACAGAGTCCCATTCCTCTGGGGCCAACGTCCTGACTTTC

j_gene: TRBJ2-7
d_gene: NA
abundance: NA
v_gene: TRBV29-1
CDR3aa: CSVLDTSYEQYF
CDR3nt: TGCAGCGTTTTAGACACCTCCTACGAGCAGTACTTC

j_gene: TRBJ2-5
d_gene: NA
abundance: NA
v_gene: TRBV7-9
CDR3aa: CASSLIPRGGETQYF
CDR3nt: TGTGCCAGCAGCTTAATTCCGAGGGGCGGCGAGACCCAGTACTTC

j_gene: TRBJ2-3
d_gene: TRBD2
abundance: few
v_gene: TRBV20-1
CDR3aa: CSALTLAGGWDTQYF
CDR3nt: TGCAGTGCCCTAACCCTAGCGGGTGGATGGGATACGCAGTATTTT

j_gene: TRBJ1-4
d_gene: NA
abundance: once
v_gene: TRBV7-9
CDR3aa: CASSPEGGTSTNEKLFF
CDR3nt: TGTGCCAGCAGCCCCGAGGGAGGTACTTCAACTAATGAAAAACTGTTTTTT

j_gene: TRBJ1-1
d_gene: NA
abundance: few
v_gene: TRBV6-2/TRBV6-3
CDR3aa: CASSVRHMNTEAFF
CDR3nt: TGTGCCAGCAGCGTCAGGCACATGAACACTGAAGCTTTCTTT

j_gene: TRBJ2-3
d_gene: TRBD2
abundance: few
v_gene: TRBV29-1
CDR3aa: CSVAGSKTSSITDTQYF
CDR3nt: TGCAGCGTTGCGGGGTCGAAGACTAGCAGTATCACAGATACGCAGTATTTT

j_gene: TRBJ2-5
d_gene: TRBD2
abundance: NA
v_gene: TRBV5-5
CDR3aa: CASSWRGLAGGQETQYF
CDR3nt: TGTGCCAGCAGCTGGAGGGGTTTAGCGGGAGGCCAAGAGACCCAGTACTTC

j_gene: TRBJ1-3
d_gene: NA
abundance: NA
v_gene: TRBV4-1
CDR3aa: CASSQSSSSGNTIYF
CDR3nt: TGCGCCAGCAGCCAATCCTCCAGCTCTGGAAACACCATATATTTT

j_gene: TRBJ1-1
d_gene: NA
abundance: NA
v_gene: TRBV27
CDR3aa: CASSLAGTNTEAFF
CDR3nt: TGTGCCAGCAGTTTGGCAGGCACGAACACTGAAGCTTTCTTT

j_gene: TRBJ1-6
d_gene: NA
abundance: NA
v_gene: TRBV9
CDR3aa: CASSVEASYNSPLHF
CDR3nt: TGTGCCAGCAGCGTAGAGGCATCTTATAATTCACCCCTCCACTTT

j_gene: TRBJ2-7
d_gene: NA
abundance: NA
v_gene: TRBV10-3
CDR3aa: CAISEHVDNYEQYF
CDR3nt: TGTGCCATCAGTGAGCACGTGGATAACTACGAGCAGTACTTC

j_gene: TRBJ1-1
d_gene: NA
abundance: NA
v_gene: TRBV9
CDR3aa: CASSVETTNTEAFF
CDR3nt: TGTGCCAGCAGCGTGGAGACAACGAACACTGAAGCTTTCTTT

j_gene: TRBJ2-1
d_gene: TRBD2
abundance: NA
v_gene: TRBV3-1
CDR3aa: CASSQDLAGFNEQFF
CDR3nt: TGTGCCAGCAGCCAAGACTTAGCGGGATTCAATGAGCAGTTCTTC

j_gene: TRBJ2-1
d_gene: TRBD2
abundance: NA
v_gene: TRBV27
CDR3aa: CASSLSNGRAGYNEQFF
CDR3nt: TGTGCCAGCAGTCTGTCTAACGGGAGGGCCGGGTACAATGAGCAGTTCTTC

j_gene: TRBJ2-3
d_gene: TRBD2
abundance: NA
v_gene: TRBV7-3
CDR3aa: CASSRTSVIKTATQYF
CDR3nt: TGTGCCAGCAGCCGGACTAGCGTAATAAAAACAGCTACGCAGTATTTT

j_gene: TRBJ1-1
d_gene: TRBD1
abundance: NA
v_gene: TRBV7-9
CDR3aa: CASSSVGQVEAFF
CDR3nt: TGTGCCAGCAGCTCAGTCGGACAGGTTGAAGCTTTCTTT

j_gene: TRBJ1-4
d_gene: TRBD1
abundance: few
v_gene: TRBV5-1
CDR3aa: CASSSTGTGHEKLFF
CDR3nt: TGCGCCAGCAGCTCCACAGGGACAGGCCACGAAAAACTGTTTTTT

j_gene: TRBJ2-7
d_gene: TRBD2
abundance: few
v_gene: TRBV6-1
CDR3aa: CASAWTGLAGGEQYF
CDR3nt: TGTGCCAGCGCCTGGACGGGACTAGCGGGAGGCGAGCAGTACTTC

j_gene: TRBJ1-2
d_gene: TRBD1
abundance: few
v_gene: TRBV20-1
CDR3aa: CSAHAGGAGYGYTF
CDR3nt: TGCAGTGCGCATGCAGGGGGCGCTGGCTATGGCTACACCTTC

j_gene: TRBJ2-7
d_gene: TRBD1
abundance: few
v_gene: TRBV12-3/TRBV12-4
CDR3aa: CASSPRDRAWEQYF
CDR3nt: TGTGCCAGCAGTCCAAGGGACAGGGCCTGGGAGCAGTACTTC

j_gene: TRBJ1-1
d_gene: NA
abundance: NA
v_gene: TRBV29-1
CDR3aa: CSVVGDFTEAFF
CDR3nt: TGCAGCGTTGTTGGGGACTTCACTGAAGCTTTCTTT

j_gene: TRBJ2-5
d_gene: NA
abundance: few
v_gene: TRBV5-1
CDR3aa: CASSLVAGQEKTQYF
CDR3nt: TGCGCCAGCAGCTTGGTTGCGGGTCAGGAGAAGACCCAGTACTTC

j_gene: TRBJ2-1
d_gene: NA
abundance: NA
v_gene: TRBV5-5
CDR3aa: CASSLRDTTYNEQFF
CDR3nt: TGTGCCAGCAGCCTCCGGGACACTACCTACAATGAGCAGTTCTTC

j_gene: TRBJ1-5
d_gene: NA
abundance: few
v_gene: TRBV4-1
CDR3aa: CASSQERRVGDSNQPQHF
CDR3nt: TGCGCCAGCAGCCAAGAGAGGAGGGTCGGGGATAGCAATCAGCCCCAGCATTTT

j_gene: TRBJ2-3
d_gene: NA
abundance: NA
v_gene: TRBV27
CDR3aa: CASSSDRAGPLGTDTQYF
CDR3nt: TGTGCCAGCAGTTCGGATAGGGCGGGACCACTCGGCACAGATACGCAGTATTTT

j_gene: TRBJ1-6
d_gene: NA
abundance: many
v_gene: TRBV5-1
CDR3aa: CASSLLNSPLHF
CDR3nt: TGCGCCAGCAGCTTATTGAATTCACCCCTCCACTTT

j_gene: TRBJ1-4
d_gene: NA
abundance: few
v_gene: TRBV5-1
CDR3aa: CASSLGRDNEKLFF
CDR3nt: TGCGCCAGCAGCTTGGGCAGGGATAATGAAAAACTGTTTTTT